This is a list of T cell receptor beta chains from one sample in a study of CD8 T cells in ankylosing spondylitis. One entry per CDR3 protein, called by TCRdb with MiXCR from the 5' RACE reads. The sample gives fewer than 250,000 distinct CDR3 sequences, over 9.5% of which show up once; roughly 2.5% is in the top ten. The sequenced sample was blood, either unsorted or a sorted T cell fraction (not recorded which). These receptors originate from a male donor with ankylosing spondylitis or in good health (not recorded which). Each CDR3 is given with its conserved first and last residue. The D gene is left open where the match is weak. Only some rows state a clone size, as once, few, many or a class for expanded clones.

>TRBV10-3|TRBJ2-3|many|TRBD2
TGTGCCATCAGTTCTGGACTAGCGGGGACAGATACGCAGTATTTT
CAISSGLAGTDTQYF
>TRBV7-2|TRBJ2-1|many|TRBD2
TGTGCCAGCAGCCAGGGGCGGGGACTAGCCTACAATGAGCAGTTCTTC
CASSQGRGLAYNEQFF
>TRBV4-1|TRBJ2-1|many|NA
TGCGCCAGCAGCCAAGTGGAGGTTGTCTACAATGAGCAGTTCTTC
CASSQVEVVYNEQFF
>TRBV5-1|TRBJ2-1|many|NA
TGCGCCAGCAGCTTGGACGTTGGCGGGGTGTTCTCCTACAATGAGCAGTTCTTC
CASSLDVGGVFSYNEQFF
>TRBV28|TRBJ2-3|many|TRBD1
TGTGCCAGCAGCCCTACAGGGGGCGGATCAGATACGCAGTATTTT
CASSPTGGGSDTQYF
>TRBV5-1|TRBJ2-1|many|TRBD2
TGCGCCAGCAGCTTCTTAGCGGGGGTTTCCTACAATGAGCAGTTCTTC
CASSFLAGVSYNEQFF
>TRBV15|TRBJ2-5|many|NA
TGTGCCACCAGCAGGGGACCCAAAAGTGGAGAGACCCAGTACTTC
CATSRGPKSGETQYF
>TRBV4-1|TRBJ2-7|many|NA
TGCGCCAGCAGCTCACTACCCGAACCCGGGGCCTACGAGCAGTACTTC
CASSSLPEPGAYEQYF
>TRBV6-5|TRBJ1-5|NA|TRBD1
TGTGCCAGCAGCTTATACCGGGACAGCCACAATCAGCCCCAGCATTTT
CASSLYRDSHNQPQHF
>TRBV5-1|TRBJ2-3|many|NA
TGCGCCAGCAGCTTGGTCGACAGCACAGATACGCAGTATTTT
CASSLVDSTDTQYF
>TRBV5-1|TRBJ2-1|NA|NA
TGCGCCAGCAGCTTGGTCATGTCTTCTAACAATGAGCAGTTCTTC
CASSLVMSSNNEQFF
>TRBV7-2|TRBJ1-2|NA|NA
TGTGCCAGCAGCTTATGGGGTAACGGCTACACCTTC
CASSLWGNGYTF
>TRBV9|TRBJ2-1|many|TRBD1
TGTGCCAGCAGCGTAGCAGGACAGGGCTACAATGAGCAGTTCTTC
CASSVAGQGYNEQFF
>TRBV6-5|TRBJ1-2|many|NA
TGTGCCAGCAGTTGGGGGCCTGGCGACTATGGCTACACCTTC
CASSWGPGDYGYTF
>TRBV29-1|TRBJ2-5|few|NA
TGCAGCGGAATCTTCAGCGAGACCCAGTACTTC
CSGIFSETQYF
>TRBV30|TRBJ2-2|many|NA
TGTGCCTGGAGGTGGACTATGAACACCGGGGAGCTGTTTTTT
CAWRWTMNTGELFF
>TRBV3-1|TRBJ1-2|NA|NA
TGTGCCAGCAGCCGGGACCGACGAACCCAGGGCTACACCTTC
CASSRDRRTQGYTF
>TRBV20-1|TRBJ2-3|many|NA
TGCAGTGCTAGGGAATCTGACAGGCCGAGCACAGATACGCAGTATTTT
CSARESDRPSTDTQYF
>TRBV4-1|TRBJ1-2|few|TRBD1
TGCGCCAGCAACCACCGGGACAGGGATGGCTACACCTTC
CASNHRDRDGYTF
>TRBV10-3|TRBJ1-2|many|NA
TGTGCCATCAGTGATGTAGTCGGGAAAAACTATGGCTACACCTTC
CAISDVVGKNYGYTF
>TRBV7-2|TRBJ1-6|many|NA
TGTGCCAGCAGCTTAGCAGGGGCGGGGAGAACACCCCTCCACTTT
CASSLAGAGRTPLHF
>TRBV7-9|TRBJ1-4|many|NA
TGTGCCAGCAGTTTCCCCCTAGGCGGGGATGAAAAACTGTTTTTT
CASSFPLGGDEKLFF
>TRBV30|TRBJ1-5|NA|NA
TGTGCCTGGAGTGGGCAGAACAATCAGCCCCAGCATTTT
CAWSGQNNQPQHF
>TRBV6-5|TRBJ1-4|NA|NA
TGTGCCAGCAGTTATACCGACCGCTGGGATGAAAAACTGTTTTTT
CASSYTDRWDEKLFF
>TRBV20-1|TRBJ2-5|many|NA
TGCAGTGCTAGAGATCTCGAGGGAGAGACCCAGTACTTC
CSARDLEGETQYF
>TRBV11-2|TRBJ1-1|many|NA
TGTGCCAGCAACCATCTATGGGGCGGCCAGAACACTGAAGCTTTCTTT
CASNHLWGGQNTEAFF
>TRBV20-1|TRBJ2-7|many|NA
TGCAGTGCTCGGGGCGGGGAACTACCCTCCGCCTACGAGCAGTACTTC
CSARGGELPSAYEQYF
>TRBV11-1|TRBJ2-3|many|TRBD2
TGTGCCAGCAGCTCGCGGACTAGCGGGAGGGCTTTTCGCACAGATACGCAGTATTTT
CASSSRTSGRAFRTDTQYF
>TRBV7-9|TRBJ1-4|NA|NA
TGTGCCAGCAGCCCCTACAGGGACGAAAATGAAAAACTGTTTTTT
CASSPYRDENEKLFF
>TRBV20-1|TRBJ2-1|many|NA
TGCAGTGCAAGAGGTTCCAGGGAATACAATGAGCAGTTCTTC
CSARGSREYNEQFF
>TRBV20-1|TRBJ2-1|many|NA
TGCAGTGCTAGCCTCCGAGGCCCTACCTCCTACAATGAGCAGTTCTTC
CSASLRGPTSYNEQFF
>TRBV14|TRBJ2-5|many|NA
TGTGCCAGCAGCCAAGTAGGAGACACCAGCTCCGGGACCCAGTACTTC
CASSQVGDTSSGTQYF
>TRBV5-1|TRBJ2-1|many|TRBD1
TGCGCCAGCAGCTTGGGGGACAGGGACATTGATGAGCAGTTCTTC
CASSLGDRDIDEQFF
>TRBV28|TRBJ2-1|many|NA
TGTGCCAGCACGGGCGGAGACTGGAACAATGAGCAGTTCTTC
CASTGGDWNNEQFF
>TRBV5-6|TRBJ2-1|many|TRBD2
TGTGCCAGCAGCTCGGGACTAGCGGGAGGGGAGGCCTACAATGAGCAGTTCTTC
CASSSGLAGGEAYNEQFF
>TRBV7-6|TRBJ1-1|many|TRBD1
TGTGCCAGCAGCCCGCAAGGGGGGGGCAGGGGGCTGCCTGAAGCTTTCTTT
CASSPQGGGRGLPEAFF
>TRBV5-1|TRBJ2-3|many|NA
TGCGCCAGCAGGGGCGTGGGACCCCATAAGCACCCAGATACGCAGTATTTT
CASRGVGPHKHPDTQYF
>TRBV10-2|TRBJ2-5|few|NA
TGCGCCAGCAGTCCTTTCAGGGGAGAGACCCAGTACTTC
CASSPFRGETQYF
>TRBV27|TRBJ1-4|many|NA
TGTGCCAGCAGTCCATTGGGGCAGGGGTTTGAAAAACTGTTTTTT
CASSPLGQGFEKLFF